The present TCR beta chain was sequenced within a study of Ad26.COV2.S vaccination and SARS-CoV-2 variants. As for the study in general: The study gave Ad26.COV2.S intramuscularly, once or twice 56 days apart.

Treatment indicated: 19 received Ad26.COV2.S at low or high dose, single or two shots; 5 received placebo; per-sample allocation not given. Collection of the samples took place on day 63 after the first injection of vaccine or placebo. This Boston cohort included adults aged 18-55 years. Measured with immunoSEQ multiplex PCR; TCRdb has only the in-frame clones, and not every one. The table shows around 270,000 clones, with around 88% occurring only once. This CDR3 comprises 14 residues. In germline, CDR1 is LNHNV, CDR2 YYDKDF (reference sequence). V shed 5 bases and J 2 bases; nucleotides not matched to a gene: 6.

This sequence was found in a person between 18 and 59 years old who received the Ad26.COV2.S COVID-19 vaccine or a placebo. V and J are TRBV15 and TRBJ2-7, with 7 bases fitting TRBD2. Sequences were derived from peripheral blood, sampled in a trial of Ad26.COV2.S vaccine versus placebo. CDR3: CATSQRDRAYEQYF. As DNA, the CDR3 is TGTGCCACCAGCCAGCGGGACCGCGCCTACGAGCAGTACTTC. Full variable domain (remainder filled in from reference TRBV15 and TRBJ2-7): DAMVIQNPRYQVTQFGKPVTLSCSQTLNHNVMYWYQQKSSQAPKLLFHYYDKDFNNEADTPDNFQSRRPNTSFCFLDIRSPGLGDTAMYLCATSQRDRAYEQYFGPGTRLTVT.